Listed below are T cell receptor beta chains from one sample, sequenced in a study of blood T cell repertoires in COVID-19. Method: immunoSEQ multiplex PCR; TCRdb's copy keeps in-frame clones and lacks some. The sample shows over 110,000 clones, approximately 81% of them seen only once. The source material was PBMCs or T cells enriched from blood (not recorded which). The receptor set was obtained from a man aged 35 to 55 with acute COVID-19. The CDR3 runs from the conserved cysteine through the conserved F or W. The D gene is left open where the match is weak. Expanded clones are given a class, and other clones once, few, many or no size at all.

J: TRBJ2-1; D: -; V: TRBV7-2; size: -; CDR3: CASSLASGGEQFF; DNA: TGTGCCAGCAGCTTAGCCTCTGGCGGTGAGCAGTTCTTC
J: TRBJ2-3; D: -; V: TRBV6-5; size: -; CDR3: CASRVVGDRDTQYF; DNA: TGTGCCAGCAGAGTCGTCGGTGATAGAGATACGCAGTATTTT
J: TRBJ1-6; D: -; V: TRBV10-3; size: -; CDR3: CAISEDLQGRGGSPLHF; DNA: TGTGCCATCAGTGAGGACTTACAGGGAAGGGGGGGTTCACCCCTCCACTTT
J: TRBJ1-3; D: -; V: TRBV2; size: -; CDR3: CASRGVSGNTIYF; DNA: TGTGCCAGCAGGGGAGTCTCTGGAAACACCATATATTTT
J: TRBJ2-3; D: TRBD1; V: TRBV7-2; size: -; CDR3: CASSPDRARGTDTQYF; DNA: TGTGCCAGCAGCCCCGACAGGGCCCGCGGCACAGATACGCAGTATTTT
J: TRBJ2-2; D: -; V: TRBV11-3; size: -; CDR3: CASRRETGELFF; DNA: TGTGCCAGCAGACGAGAGACCGGGGAGCTGTTTTTT
J: TRBJ1-4; D: -; V: TRBV5-6; size: -; CDR3: CASSLVGREELFF; DNA: TGTGCCAGCAGCTTGGTGGGGCGCGAAGAACTGTTTTTT
J: TRBJ2-1; D: TRBD2; V: TRBV4-1; size: -; CDR3: CASSQETSGSASNNEQFF; DNA: TGCGCCAGCAGCCAAGAGACTAGCGGGAGCGCTTCTAACAATGAGCAGTTCTTC
J: TRBJ1-1; D: -; V: TRBV4-3; size: -; CDR3: CASSQLEGELNTEAFF; DNA: TGCGCCAGCAGCCAACTAGAGGGGGAACTGAACACTGAAGCTTTCTTT
J: TRBJ1-2; D: -; V: TRBV19; size: -; CDR3: CASSRTLSNYGYTF; DNA: TGTGCCAGTAGCCGGACACTTTCTAACTATGGCTACACCTTC
J: TRBJ2-7; D: TRBD2; V: TRBV13; size: -; CDR3: CASSPRRGSEQYF; DNA: TGTGCCAGCAGCCCCCGGCGGGGGTCCGAGCAGTACTTC
J: TRBJ1-5; D: -; V: TRBV27; size: -; CDR3: CASAPDQGWQPQHF; DNA: TGTGCCAGCGCTCCTGACCAGGGGTGGCAGCCCCAGCATTTT
J: TRBJ2-1; D: TRBD1; V: TRBV7-9; size: -; CDR3: CASSHRDRMNEQFF; DNA: TGTGCCAGCAGCCACCGGGACAGGATGAATGAGCAGTTCTTC
J: TRBJ2-7; D: TRBD1; V: TRBV27; size: once; CDR3: CASSIGTGTSYEQYF; DNA: TGTGCCAGCAGTATCGGGACAGGGACATCCTACGAGCAGTACTTC
J: TRBJ1-1; D: -; V: TRBV30; size: once; CDR3: CAWSVGTEAFF; DNA: TGTGCCTGGAGCGTCGGGACTGAAGCTTTCTTT
J: TRBJ1-5; D: -; V: TRBV5-6; size: -; CDR3: CASSEGRGQPQHF; DNA: TGTGCCAGCAGCGAGGGGAGGGGTCAGCCCCAGCATTTT
J: TRBJ2-1; D: TRBD2; V: TRBV4-2; size: -; CDR3: CASSQDLGGGAYNEQFF; DNA: TGTGCCAGCAGCCAAGATCTCGGCGGGGGGGCCTACAATGAGCAGTTCTTC
J: TRBJ1-1; D: -; V: TRBV28; size: -; CDR3: CASRSLDIEAFF; DNA: TGTGCCAGCAGGAGCCTGGACATTGAAGCTTTCTTT
J: TRBJ2-7; D: -; V: TRBV10-3; size: -; CDR3: CAISLTDSNSYEQYF; DNA: TGTGCCATCAGCCTGACAGACTCGAACTCCTACGAGCAGTACTTC
J: TRBJ2-5; D: TRBD1; V: TRBV7-2; size: -; CDR3: CASSQPGGVKRETQYF; DNA: TGTGCCAGCAGCCAACCAGGGGGCGTGAAGAGGGAGACCCAGTACTTC
J: TRBJ2-7; D: TRBD1; V: TRBV7-9; size: -; CDR3: CASSPGQGNPYEQYF; DNA: TGTGCCAGCAGCCCGGGACAGGGGAATCCTTACGAGCAGTACTTC
J: TRBJ1-1; D: -; V: TRBV6-6; size: -; CDR3: CASSYSGILWTEAFF; DNA: TGTGCCAGCAGTTACTCGGGCATACTTTGGACTGAAGCTTTCTTT
J: TRBJ1-2; D: -; V: TRBV28; size: few; CDR3: CASSRDNILNYGYTF; DNA: TGTGCCAGCAGCAGAGACAACATTTTAAACTATGGCTACACCTTC
J: TRBJ2-7; D: TRBD1; V: TRBV18; size: -; CDR3: CASSLRDRSYEQYF; DNA: TGTGCCAGCTCTCTACGGGACAGATCGTACGAGCAGTACTTC
J: TRBJ2-1; D: -; V: TRBV9; size: -; CDR3: CASSRRQESSYNEQFF; DNA: TGTGCCAGCAGCAGACGACAGGAGAGCTCCTACAATGAGCAGTTCTTC
J: TRBJ1-4; D: -; V: TRBV25-1; size: -; CDR3: CASSGGRREKLFF; DNA: TGTGCCAGCAGTGGAGGCCGACGAGAAAAACTGTTTTTT
J: TRBJ1-6; D: TRBD1; V: TRBV27; size: -; CDR3: CASSSISNRGNSPLHF; DNA: TGTGCCAGCAGTTCGATTTCGAACAGGGGAAATTCACCCCTCCACTTT
J: TRBJ2-7; D: TRBD2; V: TRBV7-2; size: -; CDR3: CASSLRGGSSYEQYF; DNA: TGTGCCAGCAGCCTTAGGGGCGGGAGCTCCTACGAGCAGTACTTC
J: TRBJ2-7; D: TRBD1; V: TRBV6-2/TRBV6-3; size: -; CDR3: CASSPRTGAYEQYF; DNA: TGTGCCAGCAGTCCCCGGACAGGGGCTTACGAGCAGTACTTC
J: TRBJ2-7; D: -; V: TRBV6-2/TRBV6-3; size: -; CDR3: CASSYTASSSYEQYF; DNA: TGTGCCAGCAGCTATACAGCATCGAGCTCCTACGAGCAGTACTTC
J: TRBJ1-1; D: -; V: TRBV6-2/TRBV6-3; size: -; CDR3: CASSPTPPPEAFF; DNA: TGTGCCAGCAGCCCGACTCCGCCGCCTGAAGCTTTCTTT
J: TRBJ2-3; D: -; V: TRBV19; size: few; CDR3: CASSIEVADTQYF; DNA: TGTGCCAGTAGTATCGAGGTGGCAGATACGCAGTATTTT
J: TRBJ2-1; D: -; V: TRBV28; size: -; CDR3: CASSSPENEQFF; DNA: TGTGCCAGCAGTTCCCCGGAGAATGAGCAGTTCTTC
J: TRBJ2-5; D: -; V: TRBV6-5; size: few; CDR3: CASSYMADQETQYF; DNA: TGTGCCAGCAGTTACATGGCGGACCAAGAGACCCAGTACTTC
J: TRBJ2-3; D: TRBD1; V: TRBV20-1; size: -; CDR3: CSVSGGADRGPDTQYF; DNA: TGCAGTGTTAGTGGGGGGGCGGACAGGGGTCCAGATACGCAGTATTTT
J: TRBJ2-2; D: TRBD2; V: TRBV4-3; size: -; CDR3: CASSQGRGGHTGELFF; DNA: TGCGCCAGCAGCCAAGGGCGCGGGGGGCACACCGGGGAGCTGTTTTTT
J: TRBJ1-5; D: -; V: TRBV28; size: -; CDR3: CASSLGQGNQPQHF; DNA: TGTGCCAGCAGTTTAGGGCAGGGCAATCAGCCCCAGCATTTT
J: TRBJ2-1; D: TRBD1; V: TRBV7-6; size: -; CDR3: CASSLASGGVYNEQFF; DNA: TGTGCCAGCAGCTTAGCCTCAGGGGGCGTCTACAATGAGCAGTTCTTC
J: TRBJ1-2; D: -; V: TRBV12-3/TRBV12-4; size: -; CDR3: CASSPFGGLGYTF; DNA: TGTGCCAGCAGTCCCTTCGGAGGGCTCGGCTACACCTTC
J: TRBJ2-2; D: TRBD1; V: TRBV18; size: -; CDR3: CASSLTLPGQGPVTGELFF; DNA: TGTGCCAGCTCACTGACATTGCCGGGACAGGGACCGGTCACCGGGGAGCTGTTTTTT
J: TRBJ1-6; D: -; V: TRBV7-2; size: -; CDR3: CASSLDQGSDSPLHF; DNA: TGTGCCAGCAGCTTAGACCAGGGATCGGATTCACCCCTCCACTTT
J: TRBJ2-1; D: -; V: TRBV21-1; size: -; CDR3: CASSQGGARQSFF; DNA: TGTGCCAGCAGTCAAGGGGGTGCCCGCCAATCGTTCTTC
J: TRBJ1-2; D: TRBD1; V: TRBV4-1; size: -; CDR3: CASSQDDRESHGYTF; DNA: TGCGCCAGCAGCCAAGACGACAGGGAGAGTCATGGCTACACCTTC
J: TRBJ1-5; D: TRBD1; V: TRBV2; size: -; CDR3: CASRQTGTNQPQHF; DNA: TGTGCCAGCAGGCAGACAGGGACCAATCAGCCCCAGCATTTT